This T cell receptor beta chain was recovered during a study of blood T cell repertoires in COVID-19. Overall study: Recovered Cohort 3 donors showed two negative PCRs, clearance, or symptom resolution. Material from acute and convalescent COVID-19 was sourced from the United States, Italy and Spain.

Individuals aged roughly 18 to 90 years were recruited from 24 US areas. The ends were cut back, 7 bases at V and 0 bases at J, with 9 bases in the middle. CDR3 length: 13 residues. CDR1 is SNHLY and CDR2 is FYNNEI in the germline V gene. Original processing methods: Cell counts per sample came from amplifying reference gene primers. Assay: immunoSEQ multiplex PCR; the TCRdb copy retains only in-frame clones and omits some. V, J and clone size are those of that table, while D and trimming were read from the DNA. Found here are hundreds of thousands of clones, 86% of them singletons; the top ten hold approximately 2.8%.

The source of this sequence is a woman in her forties or fifties in a cohort exposed to, infected with or recovered from COVID-19 (not recorded which). The sample was PBMCs or T cells enriched from blood (not recorded which). V usage is TRBV2 and J usage is TRBJ1-1, with D tentatively TRBD1 (6 bases). The CDR3 nucleotides are TGTGCCAGCAAGGACAGCCTGAACACTGAAGCTTTCTTT. It translates to CASKDSLNTEAFF.